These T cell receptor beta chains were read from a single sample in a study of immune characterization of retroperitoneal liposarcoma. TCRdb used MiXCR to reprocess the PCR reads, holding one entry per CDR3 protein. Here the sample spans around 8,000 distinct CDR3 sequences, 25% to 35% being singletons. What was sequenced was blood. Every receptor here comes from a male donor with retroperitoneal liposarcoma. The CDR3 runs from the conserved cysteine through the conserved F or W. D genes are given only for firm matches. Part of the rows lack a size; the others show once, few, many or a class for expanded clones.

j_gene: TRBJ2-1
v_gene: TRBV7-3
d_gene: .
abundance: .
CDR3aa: CASSLSVYNEQFF
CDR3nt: TGTGCCAGCAGCTTGTCAGTGTACAATGAGCAGTTCTTC

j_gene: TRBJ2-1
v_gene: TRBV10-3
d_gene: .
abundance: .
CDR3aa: CAISVRGNEQFF
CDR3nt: TGTGCCATCAGTGTTCGGGGCAATGAGCAGTTCTTC

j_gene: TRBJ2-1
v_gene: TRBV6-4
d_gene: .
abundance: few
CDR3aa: CASSDSPQVNNEQFF
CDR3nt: TGTGCCAGCAGTGACTCTCCCCAGGTTAACAATGAGCAGTTCTTC

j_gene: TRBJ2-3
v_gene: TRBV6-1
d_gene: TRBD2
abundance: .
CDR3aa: CASSGTSGGADTQYF
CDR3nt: TGTGCCAGCAGTGGGACTAGCGGGGGGGCAGATACGCAGTATTTT

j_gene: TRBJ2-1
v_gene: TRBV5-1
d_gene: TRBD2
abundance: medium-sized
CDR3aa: CASSLEGHGLAGGYNEQFF
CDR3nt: TGCGCCAGCAGCTTAGAGGGGCACGGACTAGCGGGAGGCTACAATGAGCAGTTCTTC

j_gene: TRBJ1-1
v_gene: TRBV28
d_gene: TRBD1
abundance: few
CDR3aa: CASSQFGTGRMNTEAFF
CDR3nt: TGTGCCAGCAGCCAGTTCGGGACAGGTAGAATGAACACTGAAGCTTTCTTT

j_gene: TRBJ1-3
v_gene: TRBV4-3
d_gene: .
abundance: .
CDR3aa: CASSSRDSGNTIYF
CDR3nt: TGCGCCAGCAGCTCTAGGGACTCTGGAAACACCATATATTTT

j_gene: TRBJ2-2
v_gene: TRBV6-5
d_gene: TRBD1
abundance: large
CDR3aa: CASSYDRGPGGELFF
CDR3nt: TGTGCCAGCAGTTACGACAGGGGGCCCGGTGGGGAGCTGTTTTTT

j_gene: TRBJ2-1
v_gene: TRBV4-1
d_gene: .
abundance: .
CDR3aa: CASSQDQASWNEQFF
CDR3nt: TGCGCCAGCAGCCAAGATCAGGCTAGCTGGAATGAGCAGTTCTTC

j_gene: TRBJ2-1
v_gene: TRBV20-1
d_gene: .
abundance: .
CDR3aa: CSAPDPEQFF
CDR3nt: TGCAGTGCTCCCGACCCTGAGCAGTTCTTC

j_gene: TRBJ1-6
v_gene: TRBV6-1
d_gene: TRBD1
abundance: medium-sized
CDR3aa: CASSSKWTGINSPLHF
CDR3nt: TGTGCCAGCAGTTCCAAGTGGACAGGGATTAATTCACCCCTCCACTTT

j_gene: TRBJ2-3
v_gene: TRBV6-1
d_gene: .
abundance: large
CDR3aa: CASSELDTQYF
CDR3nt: TGTGCCAGCAGTGAATTGGATACGCAGTATTTT

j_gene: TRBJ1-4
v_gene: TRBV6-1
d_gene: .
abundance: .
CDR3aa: CASSAGGEKLFF
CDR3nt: TGTGCCAGCAGCGCGGGGGGGGAAAAACTGTTTTTT

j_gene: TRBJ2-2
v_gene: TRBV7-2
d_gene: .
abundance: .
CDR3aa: CASSLSSGVTGELFF
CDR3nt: TGTGCCAGCAGCTTATCCTCCGGGGTAACCGGGGAGCTGTTTTTT

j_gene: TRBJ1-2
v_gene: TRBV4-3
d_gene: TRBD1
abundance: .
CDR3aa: CASSSDRGYGYTF
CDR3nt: TGCGCCAGCAGTTCAGACAGGGGTTATGGCTACACCTTC

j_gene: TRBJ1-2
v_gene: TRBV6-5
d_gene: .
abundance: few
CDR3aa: CASSSAYGYTF
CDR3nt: TGTGCCAGCAGTTCGGCCTATGGCTACACCTTC

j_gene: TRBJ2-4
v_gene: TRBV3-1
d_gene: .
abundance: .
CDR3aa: CASSLGGVRGKNIQYF
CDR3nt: TGTGCCAGCAGCTTGGGGGGGGTAAGGGGGAAAAACATTCAGTACTTC

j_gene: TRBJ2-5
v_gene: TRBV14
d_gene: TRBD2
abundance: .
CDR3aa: CASSQGRLAGAQETQYF
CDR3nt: TGTGCCAGCAGCCAAGGTCGATTAGCGGGAGCGCAAGAGACCCAGTACTTC

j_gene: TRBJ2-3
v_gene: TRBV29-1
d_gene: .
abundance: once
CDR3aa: CSVAGKDTQYF
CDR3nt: TGCAGCGTTGCCGGGAAAGATACGCAGTATTTT

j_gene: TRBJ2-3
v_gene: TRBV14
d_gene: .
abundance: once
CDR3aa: CASSHSGGTDTQYF
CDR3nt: TGTGCCAGCAGCCACTCTGGAGGGACAGATACGCAGTATTTT

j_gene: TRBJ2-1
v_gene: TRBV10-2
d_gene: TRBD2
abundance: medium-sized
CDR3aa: CASRGTSGYNEQFF
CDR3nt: TGCGCCAGCAGGGGGACTAGCGGATACAATGAGCAGTTCTTC

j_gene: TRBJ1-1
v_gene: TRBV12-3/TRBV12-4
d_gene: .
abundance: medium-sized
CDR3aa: CASSFGENTEAFF
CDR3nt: TGTGCCAGCAGTTTTGGAGAGAACACTGAAGCTTTCTTT

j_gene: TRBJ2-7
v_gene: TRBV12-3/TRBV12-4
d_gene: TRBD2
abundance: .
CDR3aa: CASSFGASGSYEQYF
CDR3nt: TGTGCCAGCAGTTTTGGGGCTAGCGGATCCTACGAGCAGTACTTC

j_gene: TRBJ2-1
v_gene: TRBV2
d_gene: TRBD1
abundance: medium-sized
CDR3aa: CASSHNDRGRDPNEQFF
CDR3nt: TGTGCCAGCAGTCATAACGACAGGGGGCGAGATCCCAATGAGCAGTTCTTC

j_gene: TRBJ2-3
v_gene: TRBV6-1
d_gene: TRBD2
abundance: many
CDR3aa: CASSLGLAGDWDTQYF
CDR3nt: TGTGCCAGCAGTTTGGGACTAGCGGGAGATTGGGATACGCAGTATTTT

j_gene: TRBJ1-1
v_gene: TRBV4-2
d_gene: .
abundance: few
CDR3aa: CASRGLGQNTEAFF
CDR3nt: TGTGCCAGCAGGGGCCTGGGACAGAACACTGAAGCTTTCTTT

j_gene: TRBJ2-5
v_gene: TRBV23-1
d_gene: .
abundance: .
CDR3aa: CASSQPDSDRSQETQYF
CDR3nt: TGCGCCAGCAGTCAACCCGACAGTGACAGGTCCCAAGAGACCCAGTACTTC

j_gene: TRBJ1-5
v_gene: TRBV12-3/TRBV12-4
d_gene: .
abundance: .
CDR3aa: CASSSPGGGGSQPQHF
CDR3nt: TGTGCCAGCAGTTCCCCCGGTGGAGGGGGGAGTCAGCCCCAGCATTTT

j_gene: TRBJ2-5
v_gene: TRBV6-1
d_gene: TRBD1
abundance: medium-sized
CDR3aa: CASSTQGAGETQYF
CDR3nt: TGTGCCAGCAGTACCCAGGGGGCCGGAGAGACCCAGTACTTC

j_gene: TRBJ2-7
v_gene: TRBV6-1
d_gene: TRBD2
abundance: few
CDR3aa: CASSPGGGGVHEQYF
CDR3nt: TGTGCCAGCAGTCCTGGTGGGGGGGGAGTGCACGAGCAGTACTTC

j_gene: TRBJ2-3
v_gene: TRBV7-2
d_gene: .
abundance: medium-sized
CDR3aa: CASTSTDTQYF
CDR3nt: TGTGCCAGCACTAGCACAGATACGCAGTATTTT

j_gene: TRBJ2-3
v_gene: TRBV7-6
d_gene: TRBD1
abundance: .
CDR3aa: CASSLQQGASTDTQYF
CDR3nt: TGTGCCAGCAGCTTGCAACAGGGGGCTAGCACAGATACGCAGTATTTT

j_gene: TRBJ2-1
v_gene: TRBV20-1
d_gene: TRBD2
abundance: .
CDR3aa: CSARVSGGADEQFF
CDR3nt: TGCAGTGCTAGAGTGTCGGGAGGGGCGGATGAGCAGTTCTTC

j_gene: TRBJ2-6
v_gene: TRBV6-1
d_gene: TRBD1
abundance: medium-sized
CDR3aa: CASRPRTGGVSGANVLTF
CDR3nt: TGTGCCAGCAGACCCCGGACAGGGGGGGTCTCTGGGGCCAACGTCCTGACTTTC

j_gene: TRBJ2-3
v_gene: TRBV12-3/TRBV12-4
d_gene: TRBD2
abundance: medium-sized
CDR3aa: CASSRTTSGSTDTQYF
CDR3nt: TGTGCCAGCAGTCGAACGACTAGCGGGAGCACAGATACGCAGTATTTT

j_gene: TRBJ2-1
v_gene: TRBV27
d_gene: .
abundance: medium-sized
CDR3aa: CASTQSQVHNEQFF
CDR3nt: TGTGCCAGCACCCAAAGTCAGGTACACAATGAGCAGTTCTTC

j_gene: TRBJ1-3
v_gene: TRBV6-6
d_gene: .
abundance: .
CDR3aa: CASSYERSGNTIYF
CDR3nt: TGTGCCAGCAGTTATGAAAGATCTGGAAACACCATATATTTT

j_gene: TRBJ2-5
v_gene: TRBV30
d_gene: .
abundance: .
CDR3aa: CAWSVGTGPWETQYF
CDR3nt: TGTGCCTGGAGTGTAGGTACAGGGCCGTGGGAGACCCAGTACTTC

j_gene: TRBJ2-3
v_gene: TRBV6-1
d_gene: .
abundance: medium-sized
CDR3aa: CASSEGWGRTDTQYF
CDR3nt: TGTGCCAGCAGTGAGGGGTGGGGGAGAACAGATACGCAGTATTTT

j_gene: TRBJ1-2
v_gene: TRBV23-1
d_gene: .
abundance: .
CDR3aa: CASSQRSADRGGSNYGYTF
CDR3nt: TGCGCCAGCAGTCAACGATCTGCCGACAGAGGGGGATCTAACTATGGCTACACCTTC

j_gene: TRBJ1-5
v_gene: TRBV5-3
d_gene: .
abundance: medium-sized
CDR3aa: CARSLNTTLYQPQHF
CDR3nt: TGTGCCAGAAGCTTGAACACGACCTTGTATCAGCCCCAGCATTTT

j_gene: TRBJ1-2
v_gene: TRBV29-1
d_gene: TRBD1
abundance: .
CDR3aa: CSVGGGVYGYTF
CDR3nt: TGCAGCGTTGGAGGGGGCGTCTATGGCTACACCTTC

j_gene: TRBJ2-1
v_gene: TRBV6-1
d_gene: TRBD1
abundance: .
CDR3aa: CASMGQGPYNEQFF
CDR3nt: TGTGCCAGCATGGGACAGGGCCCTTACAATGAGCAGTTCTTC

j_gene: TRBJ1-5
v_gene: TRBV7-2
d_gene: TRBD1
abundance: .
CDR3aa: CASSLAGDRPDQPQHF
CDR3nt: TGTGCCAGCAGCTTAGCAGGGGACAGGCCGGATCAGCCCCAGCATTTT

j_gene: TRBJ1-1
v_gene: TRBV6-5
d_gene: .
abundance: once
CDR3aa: CASTLRVNTEAFF
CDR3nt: TGTGCCAGCACCCTAAGGGTGAACACTGAAGCTTTCTTT

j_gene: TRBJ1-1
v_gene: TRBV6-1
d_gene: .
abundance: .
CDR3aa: CASSYLGRAFF
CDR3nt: TGTGCCAGCAGTTACCTGGGTCGGGCTTTCTTT

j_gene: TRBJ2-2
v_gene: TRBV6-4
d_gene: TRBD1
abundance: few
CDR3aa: CASRGTGDTGELFF
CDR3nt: TGTGCCAGCAGAGGCACAGGGGACACCGGGGAGCTGTTTTTT

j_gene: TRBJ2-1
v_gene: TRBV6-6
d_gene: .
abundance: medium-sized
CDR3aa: CASSYSPAPLYNEQFF
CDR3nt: TGTGCCAGCAGTTACTCCCCAGCACCACTATACAATGAGCAGTTCTTC

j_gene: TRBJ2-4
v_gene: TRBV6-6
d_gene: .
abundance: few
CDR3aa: CASRVQGAKNIQYF
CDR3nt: TGTGCCAGCAGGGTCCAGGGAGCCAAAAACATTCAGTACTTC

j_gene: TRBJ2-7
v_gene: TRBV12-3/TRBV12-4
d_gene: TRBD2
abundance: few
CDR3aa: CASSNAGLASYEQYF
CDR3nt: TGTGCCAGCAGCAACGCGGGACTAGCCTCCTACGAGCAGTACTTC

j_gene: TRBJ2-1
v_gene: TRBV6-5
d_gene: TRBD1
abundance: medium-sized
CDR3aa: CASSYSRGRRNEQFF
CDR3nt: TGTGCCAGCAGTTACTCCAGGGGGCGCAGGAATGAGCAGTTCTTC

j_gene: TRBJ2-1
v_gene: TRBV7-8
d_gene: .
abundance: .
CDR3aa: CASSTLDRPQETQFF
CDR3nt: TGTGCCAGCAGCACCCTTGACAGGCCTCAAGAGACCCAGTTCTTC

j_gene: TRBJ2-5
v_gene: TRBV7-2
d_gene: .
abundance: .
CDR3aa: CASSFTVPARLETQYF
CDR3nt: TGTGCCAGCAGCTTCACGGTACCCGCGAGACTGGAGACCCAGTACTTC